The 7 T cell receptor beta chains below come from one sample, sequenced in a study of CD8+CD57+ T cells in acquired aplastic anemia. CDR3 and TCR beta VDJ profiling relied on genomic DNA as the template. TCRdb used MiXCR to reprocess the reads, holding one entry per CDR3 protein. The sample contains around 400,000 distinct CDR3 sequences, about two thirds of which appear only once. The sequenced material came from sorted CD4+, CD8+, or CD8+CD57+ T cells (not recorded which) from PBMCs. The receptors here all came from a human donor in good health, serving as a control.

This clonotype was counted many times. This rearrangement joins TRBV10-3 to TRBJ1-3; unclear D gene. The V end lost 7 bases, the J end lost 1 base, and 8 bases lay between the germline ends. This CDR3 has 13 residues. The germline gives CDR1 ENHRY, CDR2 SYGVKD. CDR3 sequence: CAITKESGNTIYF. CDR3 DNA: TGTGCCATCACTAAGGAATCTGGAAACACCATATATTTT.

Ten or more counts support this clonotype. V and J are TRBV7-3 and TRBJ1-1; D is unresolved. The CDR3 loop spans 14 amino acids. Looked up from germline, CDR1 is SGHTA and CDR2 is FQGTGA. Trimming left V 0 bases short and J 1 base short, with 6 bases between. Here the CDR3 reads CASSLTPTNTEAFF. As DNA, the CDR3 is TGTGCCAGCAGCTTAACTCCCACGAACACTGAAGCTTTCTTT. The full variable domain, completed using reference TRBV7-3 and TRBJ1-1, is GAGVSQTPSNKVTEKGKYVELRCDPISGHTALYWYRQSLGQGPEFLIYFQGTGAADDSGLPNDRFFAVRPEGSVSTLKIQRTERGDSAVYLCASSLTPTNTEAFFGQGTRLTVV.

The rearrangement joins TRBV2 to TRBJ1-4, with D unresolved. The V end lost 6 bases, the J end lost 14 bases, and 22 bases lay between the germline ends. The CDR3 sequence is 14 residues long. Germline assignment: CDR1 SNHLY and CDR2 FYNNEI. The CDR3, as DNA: TGTGCCAGCAGCGGAATAACAACTAATGAAATCCTGTTTTTT. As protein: CASSGITTNEILFF.

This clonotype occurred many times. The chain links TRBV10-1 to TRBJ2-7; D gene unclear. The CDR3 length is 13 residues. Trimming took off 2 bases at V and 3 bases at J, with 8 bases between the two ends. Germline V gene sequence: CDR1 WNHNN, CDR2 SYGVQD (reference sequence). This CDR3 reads CASSEANNYEQYF. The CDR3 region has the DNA TGCGCCAGCAGTGAGGCCAACAACTACGAGCAGTACTTC.

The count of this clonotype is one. Here the CDR3 reads CASSLVGQGTGELFF. DNA for the CDR3: TGTGCCAGCAGCTTAGTAGGACAGGGGACCGGGGAGCTGTTTTTT. V gene TRBV7-3 combines with J gene TRBJ2-2; 9 bases match TRBD1. Germline CDR1 reads SGHTA; CDR2 reads FQGTGA. Germline trimming cut 2 bases from V and 5 bases from J; bases unmatched to any gene: 3. The CDR3 extends over 15 amino acids. The full variable domain, completed using reference TRBV7-3 and TRBJ2-2, is GAGVSQTPSNKVTEKGKYVELRCDPISGHTALYWYRQSLGQGPEFLIYFQGTGAADDSGLPNDRFFAVRPEGSVSTLKIQRTERGDSAVYLCASSLVGQGTGELFFGEGSRLTVL.

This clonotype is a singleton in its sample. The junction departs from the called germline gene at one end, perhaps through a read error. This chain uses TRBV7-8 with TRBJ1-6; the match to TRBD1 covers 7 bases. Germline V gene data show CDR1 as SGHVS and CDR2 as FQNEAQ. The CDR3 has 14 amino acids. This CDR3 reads CASSREGAGCYTFF. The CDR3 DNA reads TGTGCCAGCAGCAGAGAGGGGGCTGGTTGCTACACCTTCTTT.

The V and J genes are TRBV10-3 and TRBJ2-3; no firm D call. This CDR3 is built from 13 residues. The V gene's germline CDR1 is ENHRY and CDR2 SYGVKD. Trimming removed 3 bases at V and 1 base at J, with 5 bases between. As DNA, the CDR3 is TGTGCCATCAGTGATACTGGCACAGATACGCAGTATTTT. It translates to CAISDTGTDTQYF.